What follows are 32 T cell receptor beta chains derived from one specimen sequenced in a study of blood T cell repertoires in COVID-19 (dated by TCRdb to 2018 to 2020). Library method: the immunoSEQ multiplex PCR assay. TCRdb re-hosts the immuneACCESS table, in-frame sequences only. Its copies lack some clones; in the studies checked, an unresolved V gene accounts for under half of them, and the cause for the rest is not known. The sample records 59,000 or so clones, about 76% of which are singletons. Approximately 30% of the sample goes to the ten largest clones. The sequenced sample was peripheral blood. The receptors come from a woman of 80 years or more with active or convalescent COVID-19.

This chain links TRBV29-1 with TRBJ2-7, with D unclear. Trimming took off 4 bases at V and 0 bases at J, with 13 bases between the two ends. The germline CDR1 and CDR2 sequences are SQVTM and ANQGSEA. CDR3 length: 14 amino acids. DNA of the CDR3: TGCAGCGTTGTTGCCACCACGAGCTCCTACGAGCAGTACTTC. This codes for CSVVATTSSYEQYF.

This sequence joins TRBV11-2 and TRBJ2-4; possible D gene TRBD1, 6 bases. V gave up 1 base and J gave up 6 bases, with 16 bases separating them. The CDR3 extends over 16 amino acids. The germline V gene encodes CDR1 SGHAT and CDR2 FQNNGV. In DNA, the CDR3 is TGTGCCAGCAGCTTAGTGGCGGGCCCACAGGGAAACATTCAGTACTTC. Translation gives CASSLVAGPQGNIQYF.

This chain joins TRBV4-3 and TRBJ1-3; tentatively, D is TRBD1 (6 bases). Trimming took 4 bases from V and 1 from J, leaving 8 bases between them. This CDR3 is 14 amino acids long. The V gene's germline CDR1 is LGHNA and CDR2 YSLEER. The chain's CDR3 is CASSPQGSGNTIYF. Written as DNA, the CDR3 is TGCGCCAGCAGCCCCCAGGGGTCTGGAAACACCATATATTTT.

The chain combines TRBV7-9 with TRBJ1-5; 9 nucleotides agree with TRBD1. Per the germline V gene, CDR1 is SEHNR and CDR2 is FQNEAQ (reference sequence). V shed 7 bases, J shed 5 bases, and the junction held 12 bases outside the gene matches. This CDR3 comprises 16 residues. CDR3 residues: CASMSGQGFPDQPQHF. The CDR3 coding sequence is TGTGCCAGCATGTCCGGACAGGGGTTCCCAGATCAGCCCCAGCATTTT.

The genes are TRBV10-2 and TRBJ2-7, with 9 bases lining up with TRBD1. Germline trimming cut 3 bases from V and 6 bases from J; bases unmatched to any gene: 6. The CDR3 loop spans 14 amino acids. Germline-derived CDR1 and CDR2 are WSHSY and SAAADI. DNA of the CDR3: TGCGCCAGCAGTGATTGGGACAGGGCTGGCGAGCAGTACTTC. It encodes CASSDWDRAGEQYF.

The V and J genes are TRBV4-1 and TRBJ2-1; 10 nucleotides match TRBD2. Losses at the gene ends were 8 bases for V and 10 bases for J; bases not matched to a gene: 8. CDR3 length equals 13 residues. Per the germline V gene, CDR1 is MGHRA and CDR2 is YSYEKL. CDR3 region: CASVGLAGEEQFF. Here the CDR3 DNA reads TGCGCCAGCGTGGGGCTAGCGGGGGAAGAGCAGTTCTTC.

The gene calls are TRBV5-1 and TRBJ2-7; 7 bases map to TRBD2. Germline loops: CDR1 SGHRS, CDR2 YFSETQ. The V segment lost 0 bases and the J segment 5 bases; nucleotides outside the gene matches: 17. This CDR3 spans 18 amino acids. As DNA, the CDR3 is TGCGCCAGCAGCTTGGGGGGGGTGGGGAGGGGCAGCTACGACGAGCAGTACTTC. This sequence encodes CASSLGGVGRGSYDEQYF. The variable domain in full, completed from reference TRBV5-1 and TRBJ2-7, reads KAGVTQTPRYLIKTRGQQVTLSCSPISGHRSVSWYQQTPGQGLQFLFEYFSETQRNKGNFPGRFSGRQFSNSRSEMNVSTLELGDSALYLCASSLGGVGRGSYDEQYFGPGTRLTVT.

CDR3 nucleotide sequence: TGTGCCAGCAGTTATAGGGGACAGGCAGGGGATACGCAGTATTTT. Its protein is CASSYRGQAGDTQYF. The chain uses TRBV6-2 or TRBV6-3 and TRBJ2-3, with TRBD1 matching over 8 bases. This CDR3 has 15 residues. In germline, CDR1 is MNHEY, CDR2 SVGEGT. With V trimmed by 3 bases and J by 6 bases, 8 bases remained unmatched.

The chain couples TRBV7-8 to TRBJ1-1; TRBD1 is a possible D gene (6 bases). Germline loops: CDR1 SGHVS, CDR2 FQNEAQ. The V end was cut by 4 bases, the J end by 0 bases, with 15 bases between. The CDR3 totals 16 residues. DNA of the CDR3: TGTGCCAGCAGCTCGACCTCGTGGACAGTGAACACTGAAGCTTTCTTT. It codes for CASSSTSWTVNTEAFF.

The chain combines TRBV9 with TRBJ1-2; D uncertain. Trimming took 1 base from V and 4 from J, leaving 11 bases between them. The V gene's germline CDR1 is SGDLS and CDR2 YYNGEE. The CDR3 contains 14 residues. CDR3 in amino acids: CASSVNDGLYGYTF. CDR3 bases: TGTGCCAGCAGCGTAAACGACGGACTCTATGGCTACACCTTC.

The rearrangement links TRBV15 to TRBJ1-5; possibly TRBD1 for D (5 bases). CDR1 is LNHNV and CDR2 is YYDKDF in the germline V gene (reference sequence). The CDR3 has 12 residues. Trimming removed 0 bases at V and 13 bases at J, with 10 bases between. The CDR3 sequence is CATSRDQQVQHF. The CDR3 DNA reads TGTGCCACCAGCAGAGATCAACAGGTACAGCATTTT. Using reference TRBV15 and TRBJ1-5 for the parts outside the CDR3, the full variable domain is DAMVIQNPRYQVTQFGKPVTLSCSQTLNHNVMYWYQQKSSQAPKLLFHYYDKDFNNEADTPDNFQSRRPNTSFCFLDIRSPGLGDTAMYLCATSRDQQVQHFGDGTRLSIL.

This chain links TRBV7-2 with TRBJ1-5; 12 positions match TRBD1. There are 17 residues in the CDR3. The V gene's germline CDR1 is SGHTA and CDR2 FQGNSA. Germline trimming cut 1 base from V and 3 bases from J; bases unmatched to any gene: 4. The CDR3 nucleotides read TGTGCCAGCAGCTTAGAGGGACAGGGGGCTCTCAATCAGCCCCAGCATTTT. It yields the protein CASSLEGQGALNQPQHF.

This chain uses TRBV18 with TRBJ1-3, with 8 bases matching TRBD1. CDR1 is KGHSH and CDR2 is LQKENI in the germline V gene. J was trimmed by 1 base and V by 2 bases; bases with no gene match: 7. The CDR3 loop spans 17 amino acids. The CDR3, as DNA: TGTGCCAGCTCACCATCGTCGAACAGGGGGTCTGGAAACACCATATATTTT. Translation: CASSPSSNRGSGNTIYF.

The V gene is TRBV24-1, the J gene TRBJ1-5, with TRBD1 matching over 7 bases. Germline V gives CDR1 KGHDR, CDR2 SFDVKD. The junction had 6 bases not matched to a gene; V was cut back by 3 bases and J by 5 bases. This CDR3 comprises 15 residues. CDR3 residues: CATSDQGEAYQPQHF. The CDR3 bases are TGTGCCACCAGTGATCAGGGGGAAGCGTATCAGCCCCAGCATTTT.

The CDR3 loop is CASRWTGISTEAFF. CDR3 in DNA: TGTGCCAGCAGATGGACAGGGATTAGTACTGAAGCTTTCTTT. The genes are TRBV27 and TRBJ1-1; 8 nucleotides match TRBD1. Unmatched junction bases numbered 8, after V lost 6 bases and J lost 5 bases. The length of the CDR3 is 14 residues. Germline V CDR1 and CDR2: MNHEY, SMNVEV (reference sequence).

There are a few counts of this clone. The chain combines TRBV6-5 with TRBJ1-3; D possibly corresponds to TRBD1 (5 bases). V was shortened by 2 bases and J by 1 base, with 9 bases between the two germline ends. CDR1 and CDR2 from the germline V gene are MNHEY and SVGAGI. This CDR3 has 15 amino acids. The CDR3 DNA reads TGTGCCAGCAGTTACAGTTCAGGGTCTGGAAACACCATATATTTT. Amino acids: CASSYSSGSGNTIYF.

This CDR3 reads CASSKRGGSTEAFF. CDR3 coding DNA: TGTGCCAGCAGCAAACGGGGGGGTAGCACTGAAGCTTTCTTT. The chain is built from TRBV21-1 and TRBJ1-1. TRBV21-1 is a recognized pseudogene. CDR3 length: 14 residues.

The V call is TRBV6-1, the J call TRBJ2-7; D is perhaps TRBD1 (5 bases). The CDR3 totals 14 residues. Per the germline V gene, CDR1 is MNHNS and CDR2 is SASEGT. Trimming left V 0 bases short and J 3 bases short, with 9 bases between. The CDR3 nucleotides are TGTGCCAGCAGTGAAGCGAGCAGGGTCTACGAGCAGTACTTC. Its translation: CASSEASRVYEQYF.

This chain joins TRBV14 and TRBJ1-6; 9 positions match TRBD1. CDR1 and CDR2 (germline): SGHDN, FVKESK. The CDR3 sequence is 16 residues long. Trimming cost V 4 bases and J 7 bases; bases outside gene matches: 8. Written as DNA, the CDR3 is TGTGCCAGCAGCCCTCTCGGACAGGGGAACAATTCACCCCTCCACTTT. Its protein is CASSPLGQGNNSPLHF.

V usage is TRBV19 and J usage is TRBJ1-3, with 11 bases matching TRBD1. V trimming: 5 bases; J trimming: 3 bases; junction bases outside the gene matches: 3. This CDR3 is 15 amino acids long. Germline assignment: CDR1 LNHDA and CDR2 SQIVND (reference sequence). DNA of the CDR3: TGTGCCAGTAGTGGGACAGGGGGTATTGGAAACACCATATATTTT. Translation gives CASSGTGGIGNTIYF.

This clone was detected ten times or more. V and J are TRBV7-8 and TRBJ1-2, with D hard to call. The CDR3 is 13 residues long. V lost 5 bases to trimming and J lost 4 bases, with 11 bases between them. In germline, CDR1 is SGHVS, CDR2 FQNEAQ. CDR3 sequence: CASSLTLRYGYTF. DNA for the CDR3: TGTGCCAGCAGCCTAACCCTACGCTATGGCTACACCTTC.

This chain joins TRBV7-9 and TRBJ2-3; 8 bases agree with TRBD2. The CDR3 covers 14 residues. Germline assignment: CDR1 SEHNR and CDR2 FQNEAQ (reference sequence). J lost 5 bases, V lost 4 bases, and 5 bases had no gene match. CDR3 coding DNA: TGTGCCAGCAGCTCCGGGGGGGCTGGAGATACGCAGTATTTT. Protein product: CASSSGGAGDTQYF. Looking up the rest from reference TRBV7-9 and TRBJ2-3 gives the full variable domain: DTGVSQNPRHKITKRGQNVTFRCDPISEHNRLYWYRQTLGQGPEFLTYFQNEAQLEKSRLLSDRFSAERPKGSFSTLEIQRTEQGDSAMYLCASSSGGAGDTQYFGPGTRLTVL.

V is TRBV2 and J is TRBJ1-1, with D perhaps matching TRBD1 (5 bases). CDR3 length: 13 amino acids. Germline V gene data show CDR1 as SNHLY and CDR2 as FYNNEI. V was pared by 6 bases and J by 1 base, with 9 bases between. In nucleotides, the CDR3 is TGTGCCAGCAGGGGACTACCGAACACTGAAGCTTTCTTT. This translates into CASRGLPNTEAFF.

This clone was seen more than once but under ten times. The chain carries TRBV5-1 and TRBJ1-1; TRBD1 might be the D (6 bases). The germline V and J ends were trimmed by 0 bases and 5 bases, with 20 bases remaining between them. The CDR3 totals 17 residues. Germline V lookup: CDR1 SGHRS, CDR2 YFSETQ. The CDR3 region is CASSLGTVGSSRTEAFF. Here the CDR3 DNA reads TGCGCCAGCAGCTTGGGGACAGTCGGGTCCTCCCGAACTGAAGCTTTCTTT.

The chain uses TRBV6-5 and TRBJ1-5; 8 nucleotides align to TRBD1. V lost 6 bases to trimming and J lost 7 bases; unmatched junction nucleotides: 5. The CDR3 consists of 13 residues. Germline V gene lookup returns CDR1 MNHEY and CDR2 SVGAGI. This chain's CDR3 is CASSVQGDQPQHF. The CDR3 nucleotides read TGTGCCAGCAGCGTACAGGGGGACCAGCCCCAGCATTTT.

CDR3 amino acids: CASSLVLDTEAFF. As DNA, the CDR3 is TGTGCCAGCAGCTTAGTACTGGACACTGAAGCTTTCTTT. This chain uses TRBV7-8 with TRBJ1-1; D gene ambiguous. The V end lost 1 base, the J end lost 3 bases, and 6 bases lay between the germline ends. The CDR3 spans 13 residues. Germline lookup yields CDR1 SGHVS and CDR2 FQNEAQ. The complete variable domain, with remaining parts taken from reference TRBV7-8 and TRBJ1-1, reads GAGVSQSPRYKVAKRGQDVALRCDPISGHVSLFWYQQALGQGPEFLTYFQNEAQLDKSGLPSDRFFAERPEGSVSTLKIQRTQQEDSAVYLCASSLVLDTEAFFGQGTRLTVV.

This chain connects TRBV2 to TRBJ1-5, with D maybe TRBD1 (5 bases). Germline-derived CDR1 and CDR2 are SNHLY and FYNNEI. This CDR3 comprises 14 residues. Between the trimmed V and J ends, which lost 7 bases and 3 bases, there was a span of 13 bases. The chain's CDR3 is CASTSQGTNQPQHF. CDR3 nucleotides: TGTGCCAGCACCTCTCAGGGAACCAATCAGCCCCAGCATTTT.

The rearrangement links TRBV24-1 to TRBJ2-2, with a possible D match to TRBD1 (5 bases). This CDR3 has 17 amino acids. V dropped 1 base and J dropped 2 bases, with 13 bases sitting between them. Germline V lookup: CDR1 KGHDR, CDR2 SFDVKD. CDR3 sequence reads: CATSDFRAGINTGELFF. CDR3 DNA: TGTGCCACCAGTGATTTTCGGGCAGGGATCAACACCGGGGAGCTGTTTTTT.

The rearrangement links TRBV11-2 to TRBJ1-6, with TRBD1 as a possible D gene (6 bases). Germline values: CDR1 SGHAT, CDR2 FQNNGV. The CDR3 runs to 15 residues. Trimming took 6 bases from V and 4 from J, leaving 13 bases between them. In DNA, the CDR3 is TGTGCCAGCAGACAAAGACAGGAGTATAATTCACCCCTCCACTTT. Its protein product is CASRQRQEYNSPLHF.

The chain combines TRBV5-1 with TRBJ2-7; tentative D call: TRBD2 (7 bases). The V end lost 0 bases, the J end lost 4 bases, and 11 bases lay between the germline ends. CDR3 size: 14 residues. Per germline, CDR1 SGHRS and CDR2 YFSETQ. For the CDR3, the DNA is TGCGCCAGCAGCTTGGCGGGGGGCGGGTACGAGCAGTACTTC. Translation: CASSLAGGGYEQYF.

This clone was detected a few times. This chain joins TRBV3-1 (or the pseudogene TRBV3-2) and TRBJ1-1; the match to TRBD1 covers 9 bases. Trimming removed 4 bases from V and 4 bases from J; junction bases left unmatched: 7. The germline V gene has CDR1 LGHDT and CDR2 YNNKEL (reference sequence). The CDR3 loop spans 15 amino acids. This CDR3 reads CASSRRQGGGTEAFF. As DNA, the CDR3 is TGTGCCAGCAGCCGTAGACAGGGGGGAGGCACTGAAGCTTTCTTT.

V is TRBV25-1 and J is TRBJ1-6, with D unclear. Germline V gene data show CDR1 as MGHDK and CDR2 as SYGVNS. The CDR3 length is 15 residues. Trimming shortened V by 1 base and J by 0 bases, and 4 bases separated the two germline ends. The CDR3 reads CASSELSSYNSPLHF. The CDR3 region has the DNA TGTGCCAGCAGTGAATTGAGCTCCTATAATTCACCCCTCCACTTT.